This T cell receptor (beta chain) was identified in a study of control samples from healthy donors and cancer patients. Trimming shortened V by 3 bases and J by 6 bases, and 6 bases separated the two germline ends. The CDR3 runs to 11 residues. Germline V gives CDR1 SGHTA, CDR2 FQGNSA. The protocol was immunoSEQ multiplex PCR, while the TCRdb copy is restricted to in-frame clones and leaves out a portion. The sample includes over 85,000 clones, roughly nine tenths seen only once; the top ten take over 2%. The sequence was obtained from a woman younger than 30 in good health. The sample consisted of blood. The rearrangement joins TRBV7-2 to TRBJ2-7; D remains ambiguous. The CDR3 protein is CASSLAREQYF. The CDR3 coding sequence is TGTGCCAGCAGCTTGGCACGCGAGCAGTACTTC.